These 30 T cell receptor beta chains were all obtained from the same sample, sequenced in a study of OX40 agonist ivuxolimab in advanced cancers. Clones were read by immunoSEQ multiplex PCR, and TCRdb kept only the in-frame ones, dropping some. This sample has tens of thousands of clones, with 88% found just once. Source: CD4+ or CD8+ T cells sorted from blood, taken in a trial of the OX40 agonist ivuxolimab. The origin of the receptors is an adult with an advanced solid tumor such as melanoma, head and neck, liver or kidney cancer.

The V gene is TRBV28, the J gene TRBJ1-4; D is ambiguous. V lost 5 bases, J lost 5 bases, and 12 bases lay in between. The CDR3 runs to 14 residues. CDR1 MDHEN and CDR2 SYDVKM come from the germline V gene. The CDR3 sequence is CASSTPDGNEKLFF. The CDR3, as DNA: TGTGCCAGCAGTACTCCCGACGGGAATGAAAAACTGTTTTTT.

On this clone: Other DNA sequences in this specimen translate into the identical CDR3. This chain's CDR3 is CAIRVGIVDTQYF. The CDR3, as DNA: TGTGCTATTAGAGTCGGGATTGTAGATACGCAGTATTTT. The J gene is TRBJ2-3, the V gene TRBV2, with D possibly matching TRBD2 (5 bases). Germline lookup yields CDR1 SNHLY and CDR2 FYNNEI. The CDR3 has 13 residues.

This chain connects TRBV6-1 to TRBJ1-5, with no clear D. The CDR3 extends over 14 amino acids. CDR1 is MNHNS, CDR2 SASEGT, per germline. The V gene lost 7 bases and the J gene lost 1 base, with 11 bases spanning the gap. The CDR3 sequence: CASTLPGSNQPQHF. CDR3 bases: TGTGCCAGCACCTTGCCCGGGAGCAATCAGCCCCAGCATTTT.

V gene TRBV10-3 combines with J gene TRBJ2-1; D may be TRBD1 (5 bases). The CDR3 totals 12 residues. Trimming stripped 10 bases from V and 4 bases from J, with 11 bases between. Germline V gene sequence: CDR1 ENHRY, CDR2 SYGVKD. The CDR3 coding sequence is TGTGCCACCTCGACAGAATACAATGAGCAGTTCTTC. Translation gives CATSTEYNEQFF.

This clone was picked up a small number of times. The DNA for the CDR3 is TGTGCCAGCAGCTTCCAAGGGTTGGGGAATGAAAAACTGTTTTTT. This translates into CASSFQGLGNEKLFF. The V call is TRBV7-9, the J call TRBJ1-4; D not resolved. Per germline, CDR1 SEHNR and CDR2 FQNEAQ (reference sequence). This CDR3 spans 15 amino acids. Trimming stripped 3 bases from V and 5 bases from J, with 13 bases between. Complete variable domain (other parts from reference TRBV7-9 and TRBJ1-4): DTGVSQNPRHKITKRGQNVTFRCDPISEHNRLYWYRQTLGQGPEFLTYFQNEAQLEKSRLLSDRFSAERPKGSFSTLEIQRTEQGDSAMYLCASSFQGLGNEKLFFGSGTQLSVL.

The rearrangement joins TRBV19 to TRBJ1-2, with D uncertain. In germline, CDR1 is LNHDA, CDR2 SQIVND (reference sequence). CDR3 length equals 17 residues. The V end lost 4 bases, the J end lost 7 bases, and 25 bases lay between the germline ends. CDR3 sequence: CASSTWQRRVRAGGYTF. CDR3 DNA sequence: TGTGCCAGTAGTACCTGGCAGCGGAGAGTCCGGGCTGGTGGCTACACCTTC.

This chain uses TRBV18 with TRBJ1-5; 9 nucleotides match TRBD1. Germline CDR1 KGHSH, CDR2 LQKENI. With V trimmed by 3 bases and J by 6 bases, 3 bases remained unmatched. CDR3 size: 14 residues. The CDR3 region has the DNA TGTGCCAGCTCACCCGACAGGGGGGTTCAGCCCCAGCATTTT. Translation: CASSPDRGVQPQHF.

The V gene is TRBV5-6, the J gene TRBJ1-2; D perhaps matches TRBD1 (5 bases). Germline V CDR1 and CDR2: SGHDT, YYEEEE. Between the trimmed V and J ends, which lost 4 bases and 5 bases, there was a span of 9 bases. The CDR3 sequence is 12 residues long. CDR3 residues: CASSQRQYGYTF. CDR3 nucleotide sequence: TGTGCCAGCAGCCAGAGACAGTATGGCTACACCTTC. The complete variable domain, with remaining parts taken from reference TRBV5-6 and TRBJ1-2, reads DAGVTQSPTHLIKTRGQQVTLRCSPKSGHDTVSWYQQALGQGPQFIFQYYEEEERQRGNFPDRFSGHQFPNYSSELNVNALLLGDSALYLCASSQRQYGYTFGSGTRLTVV.

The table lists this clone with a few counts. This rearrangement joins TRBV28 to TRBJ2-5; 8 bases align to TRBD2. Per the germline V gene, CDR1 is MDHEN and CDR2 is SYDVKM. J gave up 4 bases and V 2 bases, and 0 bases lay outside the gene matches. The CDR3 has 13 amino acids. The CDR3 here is CASSLLAGETQYF. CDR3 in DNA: TGTGCCAGCAGTTTACTAGCGGGAGAGACCCAGTACTTC.

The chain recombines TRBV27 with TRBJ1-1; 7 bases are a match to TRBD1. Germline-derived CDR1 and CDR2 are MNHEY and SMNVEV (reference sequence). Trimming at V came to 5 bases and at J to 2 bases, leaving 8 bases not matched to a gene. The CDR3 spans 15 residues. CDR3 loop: CASSPGGTANTEAFF. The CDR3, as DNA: TGTGCCAGCAGTCCAGGGGGGACAGCTAACACTGAAGCTTTCTTT.

The CDR3 spells CASSPSGAEGYGYTF. In nucleotides, the CDR3 is TGTGCCAGCTCACCATCCGGGGCCGAAGGCTATGGCTACACCTTC. The chain combines TRBV18 with TRBJ1-2; D is perhaps TRBD1 (5 bases). CDR1 is KGHSH and CDR2 is LQKENI in the germline V gene. Trimming removed 2 bases from V and 4 bases from J, with 14 bases in between. The CDR3 covers 15 residues.

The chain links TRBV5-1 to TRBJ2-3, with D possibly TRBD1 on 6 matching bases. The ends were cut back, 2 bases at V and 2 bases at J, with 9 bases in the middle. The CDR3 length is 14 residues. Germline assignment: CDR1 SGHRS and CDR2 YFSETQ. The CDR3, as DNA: TGCGCCAGCAGCTTAGGACAGTTCACAGATACGCAGTATTTT. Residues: CASSLGQFTDTQYF. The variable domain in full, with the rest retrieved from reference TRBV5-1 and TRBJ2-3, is KAGVTQTPRYLIKTRGQQVTLSCSPISGHRSVSWYQQTPGQGLQFLFEYFSETQRNKGNFPGRFSGRQFSNSRSEMNVSTLELGDSALYLCASSLGQFTDTQYFGPGTRLTVL.

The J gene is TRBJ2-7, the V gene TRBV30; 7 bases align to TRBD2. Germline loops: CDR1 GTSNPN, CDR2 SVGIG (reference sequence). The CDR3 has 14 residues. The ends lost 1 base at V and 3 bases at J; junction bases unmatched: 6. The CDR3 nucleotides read TGTGCCTGGAGTGGAGCTAGCGGAAACTACGAGCAGTACTTC. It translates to CAWSGASGNYEQYF.

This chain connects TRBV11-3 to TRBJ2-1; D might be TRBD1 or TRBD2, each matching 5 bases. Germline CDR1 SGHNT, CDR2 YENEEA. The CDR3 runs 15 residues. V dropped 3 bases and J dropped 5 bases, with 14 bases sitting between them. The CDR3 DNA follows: TGTGCCAGCAGCTTGGCCGGGACGGTGAACAATGAGCAGTTCTTC. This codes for CASSLAGTVNNEQFF.

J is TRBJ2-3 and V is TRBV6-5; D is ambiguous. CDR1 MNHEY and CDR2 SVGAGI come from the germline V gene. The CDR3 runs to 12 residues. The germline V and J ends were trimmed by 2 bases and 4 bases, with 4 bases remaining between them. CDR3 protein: CASSYGPDTQYF. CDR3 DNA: TGTGCCAGCAGTTACGGTCCAGATACGCAGTATTTT.

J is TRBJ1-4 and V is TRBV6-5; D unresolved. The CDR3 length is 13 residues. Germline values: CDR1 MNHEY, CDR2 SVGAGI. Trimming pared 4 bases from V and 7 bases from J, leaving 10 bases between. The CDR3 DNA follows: TGTGCCAGCAGTTTCGACATTTCTGAAAAACTGTTTTTT. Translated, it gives CASSFDISEKLFF.

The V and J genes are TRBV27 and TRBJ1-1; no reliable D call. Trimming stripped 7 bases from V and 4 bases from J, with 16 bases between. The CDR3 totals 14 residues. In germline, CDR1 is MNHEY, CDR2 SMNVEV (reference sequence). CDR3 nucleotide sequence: TGTGCCAGCAAGGTTGCGGAGGATAGCACTGAAGCTTTCTTT. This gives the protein CASKVAEDSTEAFF.

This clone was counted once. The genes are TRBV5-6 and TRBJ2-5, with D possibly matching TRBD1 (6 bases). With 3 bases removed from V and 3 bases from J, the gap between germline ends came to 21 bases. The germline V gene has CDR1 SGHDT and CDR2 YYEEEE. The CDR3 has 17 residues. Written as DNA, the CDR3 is TGTGCCAGCAGCTCAATCGGACAGTATAATTTGGAAGAGACCCAGTACTTC. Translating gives CASSSIGQYNLEETQYF.

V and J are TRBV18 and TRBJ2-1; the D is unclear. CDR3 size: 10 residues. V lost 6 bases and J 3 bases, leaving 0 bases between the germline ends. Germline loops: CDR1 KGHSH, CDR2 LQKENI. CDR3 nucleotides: TGTGCCAGCTCCTACAATGAGCAGTTCTTC. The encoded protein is CASSYNEQFF. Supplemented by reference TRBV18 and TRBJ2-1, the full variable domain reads NAGVMQNPRHLVRRRGQEARLRCSPMKGHSHVYWYRQLPEEGLKFMVYLQKENIIDESGMPKERFSAEFPKEGPSILRIQQVVRGDSAAYFCASSYNEQFFGPGTRLTVL.

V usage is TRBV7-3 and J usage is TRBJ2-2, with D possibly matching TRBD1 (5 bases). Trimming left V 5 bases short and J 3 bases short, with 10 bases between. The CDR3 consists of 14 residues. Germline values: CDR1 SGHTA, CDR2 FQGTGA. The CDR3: CASSPDRYTGELFF. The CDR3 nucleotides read TGTGCCAGCAGCCCAGACAGATACACCGGGGAGCTGTTTTTT.

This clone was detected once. This CDR3 reads CASSLKAGGDTQYF. In nucleotides, the CDR3 is TGTGCCAGCAGCTTAAAGGCTGGGGGAGATACGCAGTATTTT. The genes are TRBV5-8 and TRBJ2-3; possibly TRBD1 or TRBD2 for D (5 bases each). The CDR3 covers 14 residues. V dropped 2 bases and J dropped 5 bases, with 12 bases sitting between them. Germline V gives CDR1 SGHTS, CDR2 YDEGEE. Using reference TRBV5-8 and TRBJ2-3 for the parts outside the CDR3, the full variable domain is EAGVTQSPTHLIKTRGQQATLRCSPISGHTSVYWYQQALGLGLQFLLWYDEGEERNRGNFPPRFSGRQFPNYSSELNVNALELEDSALYLCASSLKAGGDTQYFGPGTRLTVL.

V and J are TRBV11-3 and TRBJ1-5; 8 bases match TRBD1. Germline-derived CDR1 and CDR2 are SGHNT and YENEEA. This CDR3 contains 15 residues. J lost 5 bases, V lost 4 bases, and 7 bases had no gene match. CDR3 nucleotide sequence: TGTGCCAGCAGCTCCCGGGACAGGTGGTATCAGCCCCAGCATTTT. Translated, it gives CASSSRDRWYQPQHF.

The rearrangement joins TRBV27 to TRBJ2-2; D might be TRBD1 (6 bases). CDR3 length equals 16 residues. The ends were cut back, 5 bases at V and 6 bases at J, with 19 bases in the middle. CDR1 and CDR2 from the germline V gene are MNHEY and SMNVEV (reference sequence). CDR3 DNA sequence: TGTGCCAGCAGTATCCGGGGACAATTGTACGCCGGGGAGCTGTTTTTT. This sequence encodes CASSIRGQLYAGELFF.

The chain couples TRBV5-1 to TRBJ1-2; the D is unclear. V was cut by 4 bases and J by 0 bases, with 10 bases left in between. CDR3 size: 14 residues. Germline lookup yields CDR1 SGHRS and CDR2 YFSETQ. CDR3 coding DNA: TGCGCCAGCAGCCCGGAAGAAGCTAACTATGGCTACACCTTC. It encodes CASSPEEANYGYTF. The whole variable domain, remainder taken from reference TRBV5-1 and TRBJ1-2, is KAGVTQTPRYLIKTRGQQVTLSCSPISGHRSVSWYQQTPGQGLQFLFEYFSETQRNKGNFPGRFSGRQFSNSRSEMNVSTLELGDSALYLCASSPEEANYGYTFGSGTRLTVV.

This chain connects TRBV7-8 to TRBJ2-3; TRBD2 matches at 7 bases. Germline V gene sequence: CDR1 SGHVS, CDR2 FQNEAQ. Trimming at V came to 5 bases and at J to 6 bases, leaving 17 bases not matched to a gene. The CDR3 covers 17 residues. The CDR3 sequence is CASSPWGSGSPFDTQYF. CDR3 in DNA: TGTGCCAGCAGCCCCTGGGGTAGCGGGTCCCCTTTTGATACGCAGTATTTT.

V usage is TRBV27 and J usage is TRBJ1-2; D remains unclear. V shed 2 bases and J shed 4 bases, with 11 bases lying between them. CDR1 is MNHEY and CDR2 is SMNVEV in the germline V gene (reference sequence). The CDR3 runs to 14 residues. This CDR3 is CASSLNPLVYGYTF. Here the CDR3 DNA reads TGTGCCAGCAGTTTAAACCCCCTGGTCTATGGCTACACCTTC.

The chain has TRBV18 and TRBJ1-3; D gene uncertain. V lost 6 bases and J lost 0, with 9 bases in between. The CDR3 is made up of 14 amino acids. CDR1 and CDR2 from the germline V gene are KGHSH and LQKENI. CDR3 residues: CASSDLSSGNTIYF. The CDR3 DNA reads TGTGCCAGCTCCGACTTAAGCTCTGGAAACACCATATATTTT.

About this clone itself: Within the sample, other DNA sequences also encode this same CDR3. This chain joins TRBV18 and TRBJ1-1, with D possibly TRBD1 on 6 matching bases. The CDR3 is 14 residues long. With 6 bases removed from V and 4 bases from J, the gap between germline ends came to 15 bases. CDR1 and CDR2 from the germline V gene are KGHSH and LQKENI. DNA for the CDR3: TGTGCCAGCTCCCCAGGGGAGGGTAGCACTGAAGCTTTCTTT. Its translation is CASSPGEGSTEAFF.

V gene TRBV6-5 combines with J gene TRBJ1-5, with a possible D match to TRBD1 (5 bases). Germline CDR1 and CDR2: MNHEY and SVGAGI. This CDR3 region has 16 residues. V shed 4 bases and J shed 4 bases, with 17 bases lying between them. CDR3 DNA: TGTGCCAGCAGTTTCATTACCGGGACTGGGAATCAGCCCCAGCATTTT. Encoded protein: CASSFITGTGNQPQHF.

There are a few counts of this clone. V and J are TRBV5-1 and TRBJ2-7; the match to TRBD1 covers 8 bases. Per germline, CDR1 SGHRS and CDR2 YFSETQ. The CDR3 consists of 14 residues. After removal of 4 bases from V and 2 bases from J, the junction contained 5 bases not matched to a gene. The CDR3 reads CASSLDRDAYEQYF. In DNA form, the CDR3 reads TGCGCCAGCAGCCTGGACAGGGACGCCTACGAGCAGTACTTC.